This T cell receptor beta chain emerged from a study of early T cells in non-severe SARS-CoV-2 infection. In this sample, this clonotype turned up a few times. Individual cDNA molecules received unique molecular identifiers. TCRdb itself ran the 5' RACE reads through MiXCR, one entry per CDR3 protein. The profile shows 65,000 to 85,000 distinct CDR3 sequences, roughly a sixth of them singletons. The sequenced sample consisted of whole blood. The sequence was collected from an adult who was a healthcare worker with PCR-confirmed SARS-CoV-2 infection or an uninfected control (not recorded which).

The CDR3: CASSILGVSQETQYF. CDR3 nucleotide sequence: TGTGCCAGTAGTATCCTGGGGGTGTCCCAAGAGACCCAGTACTTC. The rearrangement links TRBV19 to TRBJ2-5; D is perhaps TRBD1 or TRBD2 (5 bases each). V lost 3 bases and J 1 base, leaving 12 bases between the germline ends. Germline V gene data show CDR1 as LNHDA and CDR2 as SQIVND (reference sequence). The CDR3 consists of 15 residues. Drawing the rest from reference TRBV19 and TRBJ2-5, the complete variable domain is DGGITQSPKYLFRKEGQNVTLSCEQNLNHDAMYWYRQDPGQGLRLIYYSQIVNDFQKGDIAEGYSVSREKKESFPLTVTSAQKNPTAFYLCASSILGVSQETQYFGPGTRLLVL.